This T cell receptor beta chain emerged from a study of T cells in Graves' hyperthyroidism and ophthalmopathy (dated by TCRdb to between 2018 and 2020). Study-wide context: Peripheral blood samples were taken at the time of initial diagnosis, prior to any treatment. For training and testing, the 100 patients in the discovery cohort were randomly divided in a 7:3 ratio. Following sampling, methimazole starting at 30 mg daily was given to hyperthyroidism patients, and high-dose intravenous methylprednisolone was given to ophthalmopathy patients. The study also compared thyroid tissue and blood T-cell repertoires from several Graves' hyperthyroidism patients. To identify TCR V-J signatures that set the groups apart, the researchers used a discovery cohort of about a hundred patients, made up of some 41 with Graves' ophthalmopathy and 57 with stable Graves' hyperthyroidism. The paper reports TCR Vbeta CDR3 sequencing of 140 or so peripheral blood samples: some 41 ophthalmopathy, around 80 hyperthyroidism and around 17 progressor patients. Whether ophthalmopathy could be predicted prospectively was tested in an independent validation cohort made up of roughly 19 hyperthyroidism patients plus 17 patients who later progressed to ophthalmopathy. The investigation overall reported the following: Most expanded thyroid clonotypes (frequency above 0.001) were also found in blood, which suggests that blood repertoires may mirror thyroid immune responses. Sample size was not statistically predetermined, and investigators were not blinded to group allocation. In cross-validation, a model built on a 13 V-J signature told ophthalmopathy apart from stable hyperthyroidism with approximately 91% sensitivity and about 81% specificity, and in testing the same model reached 80%/75%. During validation, the model predicted progression to ophthalmopathy a median of around six months ahead of onset, with more than 55% sensitivity and under 85% specificity.

From a lookup of the germline V gene (reference sequence), CDR1 and CDR2 are LGHDT and YNNKEL. V gives up 0 bases and J gives up 8 bases, and the segment between their germline ends measures 13 bases. From the cysteine through the phenylalanine, the CDR3 covers 14 amino acids. Of the read, only the CDR3 DNA is kept; its 42 bases are in frame from base 1. TCR beta CDR3 regions were amplified from RNA transcripts. The TCR CDR3 was subjected to a first round of RT-PCR using the HTBI primer set and the Qiagen OneStep RT-PCR kit. The libraries were constructed in a second round of multiplex PCR and then size-selected and purified. Libraries were sequenced paired-end with 100 bp reads on an Illumina HiSeq2000. As for the original processing: SOAPnuke was used to process the raw data, with reads discarded if the reads contained adapters or uncalled bases, had a mean Phred below 15, or lacked an exact constant-primer or identifier match. High-quality paired reads were merged with COPE v1.2.5, and unique nucleotide sequences were defined as clonotypes. Clonotypes were aligned to IMGT TRBV, TRBD and TRBJ reference segments using MiTCR v1.1. The analysis was restricted to V-J combinations with a frequency above 0.0001, which together covered 99.2% of the repertoires. The TCS score was defined as the ratio of F50 (clonal expansion) to E x V (chaos), calculated using BLOSUM62-based TCRdist between CDR3 peptides within each V-J. Welch's t-statistics and random forest reduced around 520 V-J features to 10 to 15, which were used in a naive Bayes classifier (R e1071). The public sequencing data were trimmed at Q25 with fastp and processed into clonotypes with MiXCR by TCRdb, which kept only in-frame beta chains. Rows merge per CDR3 protein into single entries with the most common DNA and genes. The V and J calls were determined by TCRdb, not by the authors. The sample has under 300,000 distinct CDR3 sequences on record, about 25% of them singletons. The ten largest account for about 25% of the sample.

In its sample, this clonotype was seen many times. The target of this receptor is not known. No base-level quality is on record; no much larger clone is a single base apart. Hyperthyroidism patients were newly diagnosed, had a disease duration of under 2 months, and were aged 18 to 65 years. The study excluded patients with uncontrolled infections, other autoimmune diseases, pregnancy or lactation. Clinical symptoms, serum thyroxine and TRAb, thyroid ultrasound, and orbital computed tomography formed the basis for the diagnoses. For progressor patients, blood was drawn at the first diagnosis of hyperthyroidism, before any ophthalmopathy symptoms had appeared. PBMCs were separated from roughly 9.3 ml of fresh peripheral blood using Ficoll-Paque density gradient centrifugation. Progressor patients were first diagnosed with Graves' hyperthyroidism and then developed ophthalmopathy during follow-up. Trizol reagent was used to extract total RNA, and RNA quality was then checked on an Agilent 2100 Bioanalyzer.

The sequence is built from TRBV3-1 and TRBJ1-2, with the identity of the D gene unclear. The sequence came from a middle-aged man with Graves' hyperthyroidism that later progressed to Graves' ophthalmopathy. What was sequenced was blood. This receptor carries the CDR3 CASSQDNGGRGYTF. The base sequence is TGTGCCAGCAGCCAAGATAACGGAGGACGGGGCTACACCTTC. The entire variable domain, with the stretches around the CDR3 drawn from the reference TRBV3-1 and TRBJ1-2 proteins, is DTAVSQTPKYLVTQMGNDKSIKCEQNLGHDTMYWYKQDSKKFLKIMFSYNNKELIINETVPNRFSPKSPDKAHLNLHINSLELGDSAVYFCASSQDNGGRGYTFGSGTRLTVV.